The 12 T cell receptor beta chains in this list originate from one sample, sequenced in a study of blood T cell repertoires in COVID-19. Libraries were prepared by immunoSEQ multiplex PCR; TCRdb keeps only in-frame clonotypes and omits some of them. The table shows approximately 270,000 clones, with around 85% occurring only once. The sequencing sample was made of peripheral blood. These receptors originate from a woman between 70 and 85 years old with acute or convalescent COVID-19.

The count of this clone is one. V and J are TRBV5-5 and TRBJ1-1; 7 nucleotides align to TRBD1. The CDR3 runs to 13 residues. Germline lookup yields CDR1 SGHKS and CDR2 YYEKEE (reference sequence). V lost 4 bases, J lost 3 bases, and 3 bases stayed unmatched. As DNA, the CDR3 is TGTGCCAGCAGCGGGGGACAGTACACTGAAGCTTTCTTT. Translating gives CASSGGQYTEAFF. Using reference TRBV5-5 and TRBJ1-1 for the parts outside the CDR3, the full variable domain is DAGVTQSPTHLIKTRGQQVTLRCSPISGHKSVSWYQQVLGQGPQFIFQYYEKEERGRGNFPDRFSARQFPNYSSELNVNALLLGDSALYLCASSGGQYTEAFFGQGTRLTVV.

The chain recombines TRBV18 with TRBJ1-2, with D unclear. The CDR3 consists of 13 residues. Germline V gene sequence: CDR1 KGHSH, CDR2 LQKENI. Trimming stripped 3 bases from V and 6 bases from J, with 11 bases between. The CDR3 protein is CASSPNRGNGYTF. The DNA for the CDR3 is TGTGCCAGCTCACCGAATCGAGGGAATGGCTACACCTTC.

The CDR3 loop is CASSMIAGGASGANVLTF. CDR3 coding DNA: TGCGCCAGCAGCATGATAGCGGGGGGCGCCTCTGGGGCCAACGTCCTGACTTTC. The chain uses TRBV5-1 and TRBJ2-6; 10 bases agree with TRBD2. Germline V gene sequence: CDR1 SGHRS, CDR2 YFSETQ. The CDR3 is 18 amino acids. J gave up 0 bases and V 4 bases, and 7 bases lay outside the gene matches.

CDR3: CASSHRQVRENEQFF. The CDR3 coding sequence is TGCGCCAGCAGCCACCGACAGGTCCGGGAAAATGAGCAGTTCTTC. This sequence joins TRBV4-1 and TRBJ2-1, with D possibly being TRBD1 (6 bases). The germline V gene encodes CDR1 MGHRA and CDR2 YSYEKL. The CDR3 is made up of 15 amino acids. V dropped 3 bases and J dropped 7 bases, with 16 bases sitting between them.

The chain carries TRBV19 and TRBJ1-3, with D hard to call. The CDR3 covers 11 residues. With 10 bases removed from V and 4 bases from J, the gap between germline ends came to 8 bases. CDR1 is LNHDA and CDR2 is SQIVND in the germline V gene (reference sequence). DNA for the CDR3: TGTGCCACCTGGGAGGGAAACACCATATATTTT. This encodes CATWEGNTIYF.

The chain couples TRBV6-1 to TRBJ2-1; tentative D call: TRBD1 (5 bases). Germline lookup yields CDR1 MNHNS and CDR2 SASEGT. CDR3 length: 14 residues. V was clipped by 3 bases and J by 5 bases, with 11 bases between them. The CDR3 DNA reads as TGTGCCAGCAGTGAGCAGGGAATGCACAATGAGCAGTTCTTC. This encodes CASSEQGMHNEQFF.

This chain uses TRBV7-2 with TRBJ1-2; the D gene is possibly TRBD1 (6 bases). Germline-derived CDR1 and CDR2 are SGHTA and FQGNSA. The germline V and J ends were trimmed by 1 base and 6 bases, with 15 bases remaining between them. The CDR3 totals 15 residues. CDR3 bases: TGTGCCAGCAGCTTAGTGGGGGCGCTTTCTAATGGCTACACCTTC. It is translated as CASSLVGALSNGYTF.

The chain uses TRBV7-6 and TRBJ2-7; D unclear. V shed 4 bases and J shed 6 bases, with 16 bases lying between them. Germline assignment: CDR1 SGHVS and CDR2 FNYEAQ. The length of the CDR3 is 14 residues. The CDR3 coding sequence is TGTGCCAGCAGCTCTGGGCCCGCCGGTCCCGAGCAGTACTTC. Its translation: CASSSGPAGPEQYF.

This chain uses TRBV24-1 with TRBJ2-3; D is ambiguous. The CDR3 covers 16 residues. The germline V gene has CDR1 KGHDR and CDR2 SFDVKD. With 5 bases removed from V and 2 bases from J, the gap between germline ends came to 16 bases. The CDR3 here is CATSVIRRMYTDTQYF. The DNA for the CDR3 is TGTGCCACCAGTGTTATAAGGAGAATGTACACAGATACGCAGTATTTT.

Of note for this clone: Additional DNA sequences in this sample encode the identical CDR3. The genes are TRBV19 and TRBJ1-2; no clear D. CDR3 size: 14 residues. V shed 2 bases and J shed 2 bases, with 9 bases lying between them. Germline assignment: CDR1 LNHDA and CDR2 SQIVND (reference sequence). The CDR3 bases are TGTGCCAGTAGTATACCAGCCGGGAACTATGGCTACACCTTC. Translated, it gives CASSIPAGNYGYTF. Full variable domain (missing parts from reference TRBV19 and TRBJ1-2): DGGITQSPKYLFRKEGQNVTLSCEQNLNHDAMYWYRQDPGQGLRLIYYSQIVNDFQKGDIAEGYSVSREKKESFPLTVTSAQKNPTAFYLCASSIPAGNYGYTFGSGTRLTVV.

This chain uses TRBV30 with TRBJ1-1; D gene uncertain. Germline assignment: CDR1 GTSNPN and CDR2 SVGIG (reference sequence). The CDR3 length is 15 residues. The V end lost 0 bases, the J end lost 5 bases, and 16 bases lay between the germline ends. The CDR3 DNA is TGTGCCTGGAGTGTAGCCCCGGGAAAGGGTACTGAAGCTTTCTTT. This encodes CAWSVAPGKGTEAFF.

This CDR3 reads CASSPTPGYQQPQHF. DNA for the CDR3: TGCGCCAGCAGCCCTACTCCAGGGTATCAACAGCCCCAGCATTTT. This rearrangement joins TRBV5-1 to TRBJ1-5; D possibly corresponds to TRBD1 (5 bases). Per germline, CDR1 SGHRS and CDR2 YFSETQ. The CDR3 length is 15 residues. The V gene lost 4 bases and the J gene lost 7 bases, with 18 bases spanning the gap.